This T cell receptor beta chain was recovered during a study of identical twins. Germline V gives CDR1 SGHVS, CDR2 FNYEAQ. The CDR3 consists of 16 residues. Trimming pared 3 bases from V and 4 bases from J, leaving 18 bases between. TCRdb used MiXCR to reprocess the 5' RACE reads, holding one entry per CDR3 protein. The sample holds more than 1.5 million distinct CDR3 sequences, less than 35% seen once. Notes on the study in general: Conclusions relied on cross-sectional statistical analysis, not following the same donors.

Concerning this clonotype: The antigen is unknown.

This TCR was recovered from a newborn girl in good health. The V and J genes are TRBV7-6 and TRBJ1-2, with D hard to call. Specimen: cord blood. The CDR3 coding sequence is TGTGCCAGCAGCTTCGAACCGTCTGGACGGCTCTATGGCTACACCTTC. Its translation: CASSFEPSGRLYGYTF.